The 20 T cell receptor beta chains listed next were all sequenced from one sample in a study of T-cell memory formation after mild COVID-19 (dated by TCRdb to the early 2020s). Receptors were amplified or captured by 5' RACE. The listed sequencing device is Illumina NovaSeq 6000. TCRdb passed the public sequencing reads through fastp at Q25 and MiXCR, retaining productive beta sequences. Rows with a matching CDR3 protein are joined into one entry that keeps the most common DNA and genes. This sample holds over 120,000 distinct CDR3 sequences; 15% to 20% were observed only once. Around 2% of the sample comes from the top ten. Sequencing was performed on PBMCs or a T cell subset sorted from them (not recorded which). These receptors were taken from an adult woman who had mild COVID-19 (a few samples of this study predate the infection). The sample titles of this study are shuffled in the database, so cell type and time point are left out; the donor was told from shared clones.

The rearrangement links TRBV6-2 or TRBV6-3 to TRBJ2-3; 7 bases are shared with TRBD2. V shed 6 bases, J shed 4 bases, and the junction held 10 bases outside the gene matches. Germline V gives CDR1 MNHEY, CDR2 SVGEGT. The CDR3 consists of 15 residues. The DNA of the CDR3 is TGTGCCAGCAGCTCAATTCCGGGAGGATCAGATACGCAGTATTTT. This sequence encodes CASSSIPGGSDTQYF.

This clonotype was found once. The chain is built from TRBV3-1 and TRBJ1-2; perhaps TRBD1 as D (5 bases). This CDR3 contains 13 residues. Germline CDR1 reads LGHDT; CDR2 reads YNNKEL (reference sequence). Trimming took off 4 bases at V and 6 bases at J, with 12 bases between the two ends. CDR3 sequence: CASSPGRVHGYTF. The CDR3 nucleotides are TGTGCCAGCAGCCCCGGCAGGGTACATGGCTACACCTTC. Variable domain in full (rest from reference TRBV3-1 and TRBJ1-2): DTAVSQTPKYLVTQMGNDKSIKCEQNLGHDTMYWYKQDSKKFLKIMFSYNNKELIINETVPNRFSPKSPDKAHLNLHINSLELGDSAVYFCASSPGRVHGYTFGSGTRLTVV.

For the CDR3, the DNA is TGTGCCAGCAGCTCGAGGAGGGAGCAGTTCTTC. Its protein is CASSSRREQFF. This chain joins TRBV11-3 and TRBJ2-1, with D perhaps TRBD2 (5 bases). The CDR3 totals 11 residues. Germline V CDR1 and CDR2: SGHNT, YENEEA. V was clipped by 4 bases and J by 10 bases, with 8 bases between them. Drawing the rest from reference TRBV11-3 and TRBJ2-1, the complete variable domain is EAGVVQSPRYKIIEKKQPVAFWCNPISGHNTLYWYLQNLGQGPELLIRYENEEAVDDSQLPKDRFSAERLKGVDSTLKIQPAELGDSAVYLCASSSRREQFFGPGTRLTVL.

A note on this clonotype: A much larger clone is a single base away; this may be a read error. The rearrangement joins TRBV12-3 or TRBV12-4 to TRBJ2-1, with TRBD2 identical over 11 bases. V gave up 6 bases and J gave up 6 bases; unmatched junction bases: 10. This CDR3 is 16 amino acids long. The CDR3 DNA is TGTGCCAGCAGATTAAAAACTAGCGGGAGACCCAATGAGCAGTTCTTC. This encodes CASRLKTSGRPNEQFF.

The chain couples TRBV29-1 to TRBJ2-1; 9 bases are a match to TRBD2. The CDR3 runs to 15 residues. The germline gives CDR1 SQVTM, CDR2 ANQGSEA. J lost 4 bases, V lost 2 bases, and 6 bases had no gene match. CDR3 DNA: TGCAGCGTTGAACCTAGCGGGATGATATACAATGAGCAGTTCTTC. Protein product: CSVEPSGMIYNEQFF.

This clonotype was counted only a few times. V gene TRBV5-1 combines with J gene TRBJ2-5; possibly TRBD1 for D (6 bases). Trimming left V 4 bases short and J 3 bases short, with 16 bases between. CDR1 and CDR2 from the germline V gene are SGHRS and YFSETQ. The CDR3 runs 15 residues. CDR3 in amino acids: CASSPLGARKETQYF. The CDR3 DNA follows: TGCGCCAGCAGCCCTTTGGGGGCCAGGAAAGAGACCCAGTACTTC.

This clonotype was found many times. The CDR3 nucleotides read TGTGCCAGCAGGGCCGGGACTAGCGGCTCGGGCGAGCAGTACTTC. Protein: CASRAGTSGSGEQYF. The chain combines TRBV11-2 with TRBJ2-7; 11 positions agree with TRBD2. This CDR3 has 15 residues. J gave up 6 bases and V 6 bases, and 10 bases lay outside the gene matches. Germline-derived CDR1 and CDR2 are SGHAT and FQNNGV.

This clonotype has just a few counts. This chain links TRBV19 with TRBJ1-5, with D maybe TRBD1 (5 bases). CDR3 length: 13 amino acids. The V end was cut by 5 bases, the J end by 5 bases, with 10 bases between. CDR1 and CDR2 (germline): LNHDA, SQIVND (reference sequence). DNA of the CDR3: TGTGCCAGTAGTCCCGGGACGGATCAGCCCCAGCATTTT. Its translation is CASSPGTDQPQHF. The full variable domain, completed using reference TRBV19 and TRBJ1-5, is DGGITQSPKYLFRKEGQNVTLSCEQNLNHDAMYWYRQDPGQGLRLIYYSQIVNDFQKGDIAEGYSVSREKKESFPLTVTSAQKNPTAFYLCASSPGTDQPQHFGDGTRLSIL.

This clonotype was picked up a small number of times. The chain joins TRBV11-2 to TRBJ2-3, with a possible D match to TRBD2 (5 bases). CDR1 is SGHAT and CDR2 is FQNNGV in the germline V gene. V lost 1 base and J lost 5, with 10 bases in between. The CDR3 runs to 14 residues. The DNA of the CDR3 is TGTGCCAGCAGCTTAGGAGGGTTCGTAGATACGCAGTATTTT. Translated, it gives CASSLGGFVDTQYF.

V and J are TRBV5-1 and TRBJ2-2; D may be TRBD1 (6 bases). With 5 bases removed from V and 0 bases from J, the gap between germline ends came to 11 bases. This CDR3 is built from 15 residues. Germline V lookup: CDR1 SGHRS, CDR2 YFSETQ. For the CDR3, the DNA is TGCGCCAGCAGAAGACAGGCCGCGAACACCGGGGAGCTGTTTTTT. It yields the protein CASRRQAANTGELFF.

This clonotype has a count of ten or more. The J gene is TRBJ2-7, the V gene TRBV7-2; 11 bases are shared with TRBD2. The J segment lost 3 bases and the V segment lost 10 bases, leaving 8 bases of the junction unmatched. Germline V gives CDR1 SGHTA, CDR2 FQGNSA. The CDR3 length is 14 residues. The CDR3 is CATSTSGSRYEQYF. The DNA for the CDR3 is TGTGCCACCTCCACTAGCGGGAGTCGCTACGAGCAGTACTTC. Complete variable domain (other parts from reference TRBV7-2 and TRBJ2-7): GAGVSQSPSNKVTEKGKDVELRCDPISGHTALYWYRQSLGQGLEFLIYFQGNSAPDKSGLPSDRFSAERTGGSVSTLTIQRTQQEDSAVYLCATSTSGSRYEQYFGPGTRLTVT.

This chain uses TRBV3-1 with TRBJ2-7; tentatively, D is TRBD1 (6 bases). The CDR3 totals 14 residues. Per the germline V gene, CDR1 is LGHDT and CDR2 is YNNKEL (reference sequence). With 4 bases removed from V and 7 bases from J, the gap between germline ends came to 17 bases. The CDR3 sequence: CASSRKQGIGEQYF. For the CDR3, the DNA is TGTGCCAGCAGCCGGAAGCAGGGGATCGGGGAGCAGTACTTC.

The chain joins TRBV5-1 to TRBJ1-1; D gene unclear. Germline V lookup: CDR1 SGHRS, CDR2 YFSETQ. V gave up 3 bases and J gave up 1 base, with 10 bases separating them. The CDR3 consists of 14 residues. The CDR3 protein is CASSSSGANTEAFF. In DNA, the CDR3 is TGCGCCAGCAGCTCGTCGGGAGCGAACACTGAAGCTTTCTTT. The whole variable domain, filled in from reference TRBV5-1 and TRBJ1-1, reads KAGVTQTPRYLIKTRGQQVTLSCSPISGHRSVSWYQQTPGQGLQFLFEYFSETQRNKGNFPGRFSGRQFSNSRSEMNVSTLELGDSALYLCASSSSGANTEAFFGQGTRLTVV.

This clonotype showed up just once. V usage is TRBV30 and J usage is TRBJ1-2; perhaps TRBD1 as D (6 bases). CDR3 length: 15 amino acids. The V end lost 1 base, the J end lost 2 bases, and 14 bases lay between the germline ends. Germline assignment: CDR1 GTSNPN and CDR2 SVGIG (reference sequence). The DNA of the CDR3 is TGTGCCTGGAGTGACCCCCCACAGGGCAACTATGGCTACACCTTC. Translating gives CAWSDPPQGNYGYTF.

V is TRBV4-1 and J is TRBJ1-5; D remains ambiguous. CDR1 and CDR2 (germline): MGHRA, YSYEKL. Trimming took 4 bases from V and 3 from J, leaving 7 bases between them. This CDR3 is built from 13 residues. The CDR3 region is CASSRTSNQPQHF. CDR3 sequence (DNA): TGCGCCAGCAGCCGCACTTCCAATCAGCCCCAGCATTTT.

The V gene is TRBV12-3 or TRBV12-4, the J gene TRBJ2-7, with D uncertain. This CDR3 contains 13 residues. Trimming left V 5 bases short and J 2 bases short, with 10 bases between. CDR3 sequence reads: CASSGLLPYEQYF. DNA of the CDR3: TGTGCCAGCAGTGGTCTCCTGCCCTACGAGCAGTACTTC.

The CDR3 DNA sequence: TGTGCCAGCAGCCACCGTACATCCACAGATACGCAGTATTTT. Translated, it gives CASSHRTSTDTQYF. The gene calls are TRBV5-5 and TRBJ2-3; D not certain. The V end was cut by 4 bases, the J end by 2 bases, with 11 bases between. This CDR3 contains 14 residues. CDR1 is SGHKS and CDR2 is YYEKEE in the germline V gene (reference sequence).

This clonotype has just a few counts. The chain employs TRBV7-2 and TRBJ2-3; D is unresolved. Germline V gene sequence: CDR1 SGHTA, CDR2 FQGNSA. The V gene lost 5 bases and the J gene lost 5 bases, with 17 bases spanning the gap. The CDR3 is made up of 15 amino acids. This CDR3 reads CASSQELAKKDTQYF. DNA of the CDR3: TGTGCCAGCAGCCAAGAGCTGGCGAAGAAAGATACGCAGTATTTT. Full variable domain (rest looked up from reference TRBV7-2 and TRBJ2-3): GAGVSQSPSNKVTEKGKDVELRCDPISGHTALYWYRQSLGQGLEFLIYFQGNSAPDKSGLPSDRFSAERTGGSVSTLTIQRTQQEDSAVYLCASSQELAKKDTQYFGPGTRLTVL.

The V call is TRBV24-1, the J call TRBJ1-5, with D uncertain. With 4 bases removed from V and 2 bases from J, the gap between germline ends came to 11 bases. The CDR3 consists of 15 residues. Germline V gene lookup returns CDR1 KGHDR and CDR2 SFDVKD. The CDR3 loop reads CATSENNIGNQPQHF. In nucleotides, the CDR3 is TGTGCCACCAGTGAAAACAACATTGGCAATCAGCCCCAGCATTTT.

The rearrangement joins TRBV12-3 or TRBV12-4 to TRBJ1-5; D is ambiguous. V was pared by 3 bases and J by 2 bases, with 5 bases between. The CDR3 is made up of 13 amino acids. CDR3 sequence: CASSFAGNQPQHF. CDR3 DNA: TGTGCCAGCAGTTTCGCCGGCAATCAGCCCCAGCATTTT.